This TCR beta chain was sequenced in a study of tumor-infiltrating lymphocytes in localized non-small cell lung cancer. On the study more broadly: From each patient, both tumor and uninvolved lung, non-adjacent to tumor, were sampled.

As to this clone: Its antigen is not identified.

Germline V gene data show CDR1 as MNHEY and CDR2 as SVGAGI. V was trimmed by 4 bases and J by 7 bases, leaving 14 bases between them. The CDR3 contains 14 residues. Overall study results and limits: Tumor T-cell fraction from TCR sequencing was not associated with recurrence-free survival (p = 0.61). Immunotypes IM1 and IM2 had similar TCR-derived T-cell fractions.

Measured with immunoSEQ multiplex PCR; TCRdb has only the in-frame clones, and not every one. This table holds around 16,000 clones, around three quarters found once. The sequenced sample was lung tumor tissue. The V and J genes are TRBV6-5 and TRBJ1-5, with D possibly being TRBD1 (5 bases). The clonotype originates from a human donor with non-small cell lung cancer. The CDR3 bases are TGTGCCAGCAGTTTCGGGCAGGGAAGGCAGCCCCAGCATTTT. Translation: CASSFGQGRQPQHF.